This is a list of T cell receptor beta chains from one sample in a study of blood T cell repertoires in COVID-19. Repertoires were generated with immunoSEQ multiplex PCR, while TCRdb's copy carries only in-frame clones and drops some. The repertoire includes 65,000 to 85,000 clones, 75% to 90% of them detected once, and under 6.5% sits in the top ten. Sequenced material: peripheral blood. Receptors originate from a man older than 75 with COVID-19, enrolled during active disease. Both conserved end residues are part of each CDR3. D genes are given only for firm matches. Some rows mark clone size as missing; the rest say once, few, many or name a class of expanded clone.

clone_size: NA
v_call: TRBV5-1
j_call: TRBJ2-2
d_call: TRBD1
cdr3_nt: TGCGCCAGCAGCAGACAGGGAGTAGGGAACACCGGGGAGCTGTTTTTT
cdr3_aa: CASSRQGVGNTGELFF

clone_size: NA
v_call: TRBV6-2/TRBV6-3
j_call: TRBJ2-7
d_call: NA
cdr3_nt: TGTGCCAGCAGTCCACATATTTTCTCCTACGAGCAGTACTTC
cdr3_aa: CASSPHIFSYEQYF

clone_size: once
v_call: TRBV6-5
j_call: TRBJ1-2
d_call: NA
cdr3_nt: TGTGCCAGCAGTTACTCGGCAATTCAGGACTATGGCTACACCTTC
cdr3_aa: CASSYSAIQDYGYTF

clone_size: NA
v_call: TRBV5-4
j_call: TRBJ2-5
d_call: NA
cdr3_nt: TGTGCCAGCAGCTTGGGCGGACAGACGACAGAGACCCAGTACTTC
cdr3_aa: CASSLGGQTTETQYF

clone_size: NA
v_call: TRBV3-1/TRBV3-2
j_call: TRBJ1-2
d_call: NA
cdr3_nt: TGTGCCAGCAGCCAGGCCGGGGGTAACTATGGCTACACCTTC
cdr3_aa: CASSQAGGNYGYTF

clone_size: NA
v_call: TRBV5-4
j_call: TRBJ1-2
d_call: TRBD1
cdr3_nt: TGTGCCAGCAGCTCCCCCCGGACAGGGATTGGCTACACCTTC
cdr3_aa: CASSSPRTGIGYTF

clone_size: NA
v_call: TRBV14
j_call: TRBJ1-3
d_call: NA
cdr3_nt: TGTGCCAGCAGCCAAGAAAGACCGAGGACTGGAAACACCATATATTTT
cdr3_aa: CASSQERPRTGNTIYF

clone_size: NA
v_call: TRBV11-2
j_call: TRBJ2-3
d_call: TRBD1
cdr3_nt: TGTGCCAGCAGCTGGCAGGGGGCATTTACGCAGTATTTT
cdr3_aa: CASSWQGAFTQYF

clone_size: NA
v_call: TRBV4-2
j_call: TRBJ1-2
d_call: TRBD1
cdr3_nt: TGTGCCAGCAGCCAAGAAGCATTTGAGGGGGCGACCGGCTATGGCTACACCTTC
cdr3_aa: CASSQEAFEGATGYGYTF

clone_size: NA
v_call: TRBV18
j_call: TRBJ2-7
d_call: NA
cdr3_nt: TGTGCCAGCTCACCGGCGGCCGCCAGCTCCTACGAGCAGTACTTC
cdr3_aa: CASSPAAASSYEQYF

clone_size: NA
v_call: TRBV5-1
j_call: TRBJ1-1
d_call: NA
cdr3_nt: TGCGCCAGCAGCTTGGGTAGCAGCAACACTGAAGCTTTCTTT
cdr3_aa: CASSLGSSNTEAFF

clone_size: NA
v_call: TRBV2
j_call: TRBJ1-1
d_call: NA
cdr3_nt: TGTGCCAGCAGTGATGAAGGGGGGGACACTGAAGCTTTCTTT
cdr3_aa: CASSDEGGDTEAFF

clone_size: once
v_call: TRBV19
j_call: TRBJ1-6
d_call: TRBD1
cdr3_nt: TGTGCCAGTAGTATCGGGACAGAACGGTCACCCCTCCACTTT
cdr3_aa: CASSIGTERSPLHF

clone_size: NA
v_call: TRBV6-5
j_call: TRBJ2-7
d_call: TRBD2
cdr3_nt: TGTGCCAGCGGGGGGGGTTATTACGAGCAGTACTTC
cdr3_aa: CASGGGYYEQYF

clone_size: NA
v_call: TRBV28
j_call: TRBJ2-7
d_call: NA
cdr3_nt: TGTGCCAGCAGTTCCAACAGGGTAATGCAGTACTTC
cdr3_aa: CASSSNRVMQYF

clone_size: NA
v_call: TRBV7-6
j_call: TRBJ1-1
d_call: NA
cdr3_nt: TGTGCCAGCAGCCCCTGGGCCGTAGGAGCTTTCTTT
cdr3_aa: CASSPWAVGAFF

clone_size: NA
v_call: TRBV5-1
j_call: TRBJ1-1
d_call: TRBD1
cdr3_nt: TGCGCCAGCAGCTTGGCGGGACAGCATACCGAAGCTTTCTTT
cdr3_aa: CASSLAGQHTEAFF

clone_size: once
v_call: TRBV7-9
j_call: TRBJ2-3
d_call: NA
cdr3_nt: TGTGCCAGCAGCCAACAGGGAGATACGCAGTATTTT
cdr3_aa: CASSQQGDTQYF

clone_size: NA
v_call: TRBV6-5
j_call: TRBJ2-7
d_call: NA
cdr3_nt: TGTGCCAGCAGTAAGCTCACGAACTACGAGCAGTACTTC
cdr3_aa: CASSKLTNYEQYF

clone_size: NA
v_call: TRBV10-1
j_call: TRBJ1-1
d_call: TRBD1
cdr3_nt: TGCGCCAGCAGGAGGGACAGCTACACTGAAGCTTTCTTT
cdr3_aa: CASRRDSYTEAFF

clone_size: NA
v_call: TRBV7-9
j_call: TRBJ2-5
d_call: NA
cdr3_nt: TGTGCCAGCAGCTTATCCGTAGTATCGGAGACCCAGTACTTC
cdr3_aa: CASSLSVVSETQYF

clone_size: once
v_call: TRBV11-2
j_call: TRBJ2-5
d_call: NA
cdr3_nt: TGTGCCAGCAGCCTTATGAAACAGGGACGAGAGACCCAGTACTTC
cdr3_aa: CASSLMKQGRETQYF

clone_size: few
v_call: TRBV6-5
j_call: TRBJ1-2
d_call: TRBD1
cdr3_nt: TGTGCCAGCAGTCTAGGACAGGTTCGTGGCTACACCTTC
cdr3_aa: CASSLGQVRGYTF

clone_size: NA
v_call: TRBV2
j_call: TRBJ1-2
d_call: NA
cdr3_nt: TGTGCCAGCAGTGAAGCACCCCAGGACTATGGCTACACCTTC
cdr3_aa: CASSEAPQDYGYTF

clone_size: NA
v_call: TRBV19
j_call: TRBJ2-2
d_call: TRBD1
cdr3_nt: TGTGCCAGTAGTGAACAGGGGGTTAGTGGGGAGCTGTTTTTT
cdr3_aa: CASSEQGVSGELFF

clone_size: NA
v_call: TRBV10-2
j_call: TRBJ2-3
d_call: TRBD2
cdr3_nt: TGCGCCAGTGGAGCTAGCGGGGGAACAGATACGCAGTATTTT
cdr3_aa: CASGASGGTDTQYF

clone_size: once
v_call: TRBV5-1
j_call: TRBJ1-3
d_call: NA
cdr3_nt: TGCGCCAGCAGCTTGGGGGGGCATCCTCGCATCTCTGGAAACACCATATATTTT
cdr3_aa: CASSLGGHPRISGNTIYF

clone_size: NA
v_call: TRBV4-1
j_call: TRBJ1-5
d_call: TRBD1
cdr3_nt: TGCGCCAGCAGCTTTGACAGGGGTAGCGGCCAGCCCCAGCATTTT
cdr3_aa: CASSFDRGSGQPQHF

clone_size: once
v_call: TRBV2
j_call: TRBJ1-2
d_call: NA
cdr3_nt: TGTGCCAGCAGCGCGCAGGTCAACTATGGCTACACCTTC
cdr3_aa: CASSAQVNYGYTF

clone_size: NA
v_call: TRBV19
j_call: TRBJ1-4
d_call: TRBD1
cdr3_nt: TGTGCCAGTAGTATGAACAGGGGAAAGGCTAATGAAAAACTGTTTTTT
cdr3_aa: CASSMNRGKANEKLFF

clone_size: few
v_call: TRBV19
j_call: TRBJ2-7
d_call: TRBD1
cdr3_nt: TGTGCCAGTAGTATAGGGGACAGAGGACACGAGCAGTACTTC
cdr3_aa: CASSIGDRGHEQYF

clone_size: NA
v_call: TRBV27
j_call: TRBJ1-6
d_call: TRBD1
cdr3_nt: TGTGCCAGCAGTCAACAGGGGGGCATGCGTTCACCCCTCCACTTT
cdr3_aa: CASSQQGGMRSPLHF

clone_size: NA
v_call: TRBV7-3
j_call: TRBJ1-3
d_call: NA
cdr3_nt: TGTGCCAGCAGCTTGAGCTTTTCCTCTGGAAACACCATATATTTT
cdr3_aa: CASSLSFSSGNTIYF

clone_size: NA
v_call: TRBV7-9
j_call: TRBJ1-6
d_call: NA
cdr3_nt: TGTGCCAGCTCTGATGATAGGGGGGGGAATTCACCCCTCCACTTT
cdr3_aa: CASSDDRGGNSPLHF

clone_size: few
v_call: TRBV6-5
j_call: TRBJ1-5
d_call: NA
cdr3_nt: TGTGCCAGCAGTCAGGGGTCGGGGCAGCCCCAGCATTTT
cdr3_aa: CASSQGSGQPQHF

clone_size: NA
v_call: TRBV6-1
j_call: TRBJ1-5
d_call: NA
cdr3_nt: TGTGCCAGCAGTGAAACTCCCAGGCAGCCCCGGCATTTT
cdr3_aa: CASSETPRQPRHF

clone_size: NA
v_call: TRBV7-9
j_call: TRBJ2-7
d_call: NA
cdr3_nt: TGTGCCAGCAGCTTAGCCGAGGGCTACGAGCAGTACTTC
cdr3_aa: CASSLAEGYEQYF

clone_size: NA
v_call: TRBV9
j_call: TRBJ2-1
d_call: TRBD2
cdr3_nt: TGTGCCAGCAGCGCCCTAGCGGGGGGTGAGAATGAGCAGTTCTTC
cdr3_aa: CASSALAGGENEQFF

clone_size: NA
v_call: TRBV27
j_call: TRBJ2-3
d_call: TRBD2
cdr3_nt: TGTGCCAGCAGTTCGGGACTAGCGGGAGGGGGAGATACGCAGTATTTT
cdr3_aa: CASSSGLAGGGDTQYF

clone_size: NA
v_call: TRBV4-2
j_call: TRBJ1-1
d_call: NA
cdr3_nt: TGTGCCAGCAGCCAAGTTTCCGGAAGGGGAACTGAAGCTTTCTTT
cdr3_aa: CASSQVSGRGTEAFF

clone_size: NA
v_call: TRBV7-9
j_call: TRBJ1-1
d_call: NA
cdr3_nt: TGTGCCAGCAGCTTAGTGGGGCAGCCGAACACTGAAGCTTTCTTT
cdr3_aa: CASSLVGQPNTEAFF

clone_size: NA
v_call: TRBV4-3
j_call: TRBJ2-7
d_call: NA
cdr3_nt: TGCGCCAGCAGCCGATCACAGGGCTACGAGCAGTACTTC
cdr3_aa: CASSRSQGYEQYF

clone_size: NA
v_call: TRBV5-4
j_call: TRBJ1-4
d_call: NA
cdr3_nt: TGTGCCAGCAGCTTGGAGGGGGTAAATGAAAAACTGTTTTTT
cdr3_aa: CASSLEGVNEKLFF

clone_size: NA
v_call: TRBV11-2
j_call: TRBJ1-1
d_call: NA
cdr3_nt: TGTGCCAGCAGCGTCAGCCGGAGAGACACTGAAGCTTTCTTT
cdr3_aa: CASSVSRRDTEAFF

clone_size: NA
v_call: TRBV7-9
j_call: TRBJ1-6
d_call: TRBD1
cdr3_nt: TGTGCCAGCAGCCCAGGGGGGACACCGAATTCACCCCTCCACTTT
cdr3_aa: CASSPGGTPNSPLHF

clone_size: once
v_call: TRBV5-1
j_call: TRBJ2-3
d_call: NA
cdr3_nt: TGCGCCAGCAGCTTTTCCGGCGGGGTTAGCACAGATACGCAGTATTTT
cdr3_aa: CASSFSGGVSTDTQYF

clone_size: NA
v_call: TRBV10-3
j_call: TRBJ2-5
d_call: TRBD2
cdr3_nt: TGTGCCATCAGACCCAGCGGGGGGGTCGGAGAGACCCAGTACTTC
cdr3_aa: CAIRPSGGVGETQYF

clone_size: NA
v_call: TRBV6-5
j_call: TRBJ1-1
d_call: NA
cdr3_nt: TGTGCCAGCAACTCCCGGCCGGGGGAAGCTTTCTTT
cdr3_aa: CASNSRPGEAFF

clone_size: NA
v_call: TRBV29-1
j_call: TRBJ2-5
d_call: TRBD2
cdr3_nt: TGCAGCGTCGTACTAGCGCCCCAAGAGACCCAGTACTTC
cdr3_aa: CSVVLAPQETQYF

clone_size: NA
v_call: TRBV4-1
j_call: TRBJ1-2
d_call: NA
cdr3_nt: TGCGCCAGCAGCCAAGGCGCAGGGCGCTATGGCTACACCTTC
cdr3_aa: CASSQGAGRYGYTF

clone_size: NA
v_call: TRBV23-1
j_call: TRBJ2-1
d_call: TRBD1
cdr3_nt: TGCGCCAGCATCGGGCAGGGGGCGGACAATGAGCAGTTCTTC
cdr3_aa: CASIGQGADNEQFF

clone_size: NA
v_call: TRBV28
j_call: TRBJ2-3
d_call: TRBD2
cdr3_nt: TGTGCCAGCAGTTACGTCAAGGCTAGCGGGGGCCCGGAGGCAGATACGCAGTATTTT
cdr3_aa: CASSYVKASGGPEADTQYF

clone_size: NA
v_call: TRBV12-3/TRBV12-4
j_call: TRBJ2-3
d_call: NA
cdr3_nt: TGTGCCAGCAGTGATACAGGGACAGATACGCAGTATTTT
cdr3_aa: CASSDTGTDTQYF

clone_size: NA
v_call: TRBV27
j_call: TRBJ1-2
d_call: TRBD1
cdr3_nt: TGTGCCAGCAGTCCTCGGGGGGACAGGGGTAGATATAACTATGGCTACACCTTC
cdr3_aa: CASSPRGDRGRYNYGYTF

clone_size: NA
v_call: TRBV5-1
j_call: TRBJ1-4
d_call: NA
cdr3_nt: TGCGCCAGCAGCTCGCGGGATTCTAATGAAAAACTGTTTTTT
cdr3_aa: CASSSRDSNEKLFF

clone_size: NA
v_call: TRBV28
j_call: TRBJ1-5
d_call: NA
cdr3_nt: TGTGCCAGCAGTCCGAGACTCGGAGGCGGGAATCAGCCCCAGCATTTT
cdr3_aa: CASSPRLGGGNQPQHF

clone_size: NA
v_call: TRBV7-2
j_call: TRBJ1-5
d_call: TRBD1
cdr3_nt: TGTGCCAGCAGCTTAGAGCAGGGGGCACAGCCCCAGCATTTT
cdr3_aa: CASSLEQGAQPQHF

clone_size: NA
v_call: TRBV7-9
j_call: TRBJ1-5
d_call: NA
cdr3_nt: TGTGCCAGCAGCCTGGGAGGATATCAGCCCCAGCATTTT
cdr3_aa: CASSLGGYQPQHF

clone_size: NA
v_call: TRBV18
j_call: TRBJ2-2
d_call: NA
cdr3_nt: TGTGCCAGCTCATTCTCCGGGACGAACACCGGGGAGCTGTTTTTT
cdr3_aa: CASSFSGTNTGELFF

clone_size: NA
v_call: TRBV5-8
j_call: TRBJ2-3
d_call: NA
cdr3_nt: TGTGCCAGCAGCTTGAGGCGGCAGGGAACAGATACGCAGTATTTT
cdr3_aa: CASSLRRQGTDTQYF